A single sample is the source of the 16 T cell receptor beta chains below, sequenced in a study of neurological immune-mediated disorders. TCRdb analysed the 5' RACE reads with MiXCR anew, one entry per CDR3 protein. The sample lists over 25,000 distinct CDR3 sequences, around 10% occurring once. The sample comprised PBMCs. Receptors were obtained from a man in his sixties in good health.

This clonotype has ten or more counts. The CDR3 nucleotides read TGTGCCAGCAGCTATGGGACTACATACAATGAGCAGTTCTTC. Amino acids: CASSYGTTYNEQFF. The rearrangement uses TRBV7-9 and TRBJ2-1, with TRBD2 matching 7 bases. CDR1 is SEHNR, CDR2 FQNEAQ, per germline (reference sequence). With V trimmed by 4 bases and J by 4 bases, 4 bases remained unmatched. CDR3 size: 14 residues.

Many counts were recorded for this clonotype. The chain employs TRBV20-1 and TRBJ1-2; D is possibly TRBD1 (6 bases). The CDR3 contains 15 residues. Trimming shortened V by 0 bases and J by 7 bases, and 18 bases separated the two germline ends. Germline V lookup: CDR1 DFQATT, CDR2 SNEGSKA (reference sequence). CDR3 region: CSARDRSAGVGGYTF. CDR3 nucleotide sequence: TGCAGTGCTAGAGATCGGAGTGCAGGGGTCGGTGGCTACACCTTC.

This clonotype was seen many times. The gene calls are TRBV10-3 and TRBJ2-5; D is unresolved. The germline gives CDR1 ENHRY, CDR2 SYGVKD. The CDR3 totals 12 residues. V was clipped by 3 bases and J by 2 bases, with 4 bases between them. CDR3 sequence reads: CAISERQETQYF. The CDR3 DNA is TGTGCCATCAGTGAAAGACAAGAGACCCAGTACTTC.

This rearrangement joins TRBV7-2 to TRBJ2-3; no clear D gene. There are 12 residues in the CDR3. Germline CDR1 SGHTA, CDR2 FQGNSA. Trimming left V 5 bases short and J 2 bases short, with 5 bases between. The CDR3 protein is CASSLHTDTQYF. CDR3 nucleotide sequence: TGTGCCAGCAGCCTACACACAGATACGCAGTATTTT.

This clonotype showed up many times. The rearrangement links TRBV20-1 to TRBJ1-1, with TRBD1 as a possible D gene (6 bases). Per germline, CDR1 DFQATT and CDR2 SNEGSKA (reference sequence). There are 13 residues in the CDR3. V dropped 5 bases and J dropped 1 base, with 11 bases sitting between them. The CDR3 spells CSAPTGRNTEAFF. As DNA, the CDR3 is TGCAGTGCTCCGACAGGACGGAACACTGAAGCTTTCTTT.

In this sample, this clonotype turned up a few times. V is TRBV11-2 and J is TRBJ2-6; D unresolved. The CDR3 extends over 17 amino acids. Trimming took off 1 base at V and 2 bases at J, with 12 bases between the two ends. Germline V gives CDR1 SGHAT, CDR2 FQNNGV. CDR3 bases: TGTGCCAGCAGCTTAGTCTCTTCGATCCCTGGGGCCAACGTCCTGACTTTC. Its translation: CASSLVSSIPGANVLTF.

This clonotype was observed at least ten times. The CDR3: CSAGGGTGQNIQYF. As DNA, the CDR3 is TGCAGTGCTGGGGGGGGGACAGGCCAAAACATTCAGTACTTC. V usage is TRBV20-1 and J usage is TRBJ2-4; tentative D call: TRBD1 (8 bases). The CDR3 loop spans 14 amino acids. Trimming removed 5 bases from V and 5 bases from J, with 16 bases in between. Germline CDR1 and CDR2: DFQATT and SNEGSKA (reference sequence).

This clonotype occurred many times. The chain has TRBV12-3 or TRBV12-4 and TRBJ1-1; no definite D call. The CDR3 extends over 13 amino acids. V shed 3 bases and J shed 4 bases, with 9 bases lying between them. CDR3 region: CASSFGAGTEAFF. As DNA, the CDR3 is TGTGCCAGCAGTTTCGGTGCTGGCACTGAAGCTTTCTTT.

In its sample, this clonotype was seen many times. The rearrangement uses TRBV5-1 and TRBJ2-3; D might be TRBD1 (5 bases). The CDR3 contains 13 residues. The germline gives CDR1 SGHRS, CDR2 YFSETQ. The germline V and J ends were trimmed by 1 base and 7 bases, with 10 bases remaining between them. The CDR3 bases are TGCGCCAGCAGCTTGCCAGGGCTGAATACGCAGTATTTT. Protein: CASSLPGLNTQYF.

This clonotype was seen at least ten times. The V call is TRBV5-1, the J call TRBJ2-5; no reliable D call. The CDR3 is 12 residues long. Between the trimmed V and J ends, which lost 4 bases and 3 bases, there was a span of 7 bases. Germline CDR1 is SGHRS and CDR2 is YFSETQ. The CDR3 sequence: CASSQIEETQYF. Here the CDR3 DNA reads TGCGCCAGCAGCCAGATTGAAGAGACCCAGTACTTC.

In this sample, this clonotype is medium-sized (0.01 to 0.1%). The V call is TRBV7-2, the J call TRBJ1-6; D ambiguous. The CDR3 has 13 amino acids. The germline V and J ends were trimmed by 0 bases and 8 bases, with 5 bases remaining between them. The germline V gene has CDR1 SGHTA and CDR2 FQGNSA. As DNA, the CDR3 is TGTGCCAGCAGCTTAGCGGGTTATTCACCCCTCCACTTT. It encodes CASSLAGYSPLHF. The whole variable domain, remainder taken from reference TRBV7-2 and TRBJ1-6, is GAGVSQSPSNKVTEKGKDVELRCDPISGHTALYWYRQSLGQGLEFLIYFQGNSAPDKSGLPSDRFSAERTGGSVSTLTIQRTQQEDSAVYLCASSLAGYSPLHFGNGTRLTVT.

At least ten counts were recorded for this clonotype. The chain combines TRBV7-3 with TRBJ2-5; D may be TRBD1 (6 bases). Per the germline V gene, CDR1 is SGHTA and CDR2 is FQGTGA. V was clipped by 5 bases and J by 2 bases, with 9 bases between them. CDR3 length: 13 amino acids. CDR3 nucleotide sequence: TGTGCCAGCAGCCGGACAGCACAAGAGACCCAGTACTTC. Its protein is CASSRTAQETQYF.

This clonotype was seen at least ten times. CDR3 residues: CSARETGGWETQYF. The DNA for the CDR3 is TGCAGTGCTAGAGAGACAGGGGGCTGGGAGACCCAGTACTTC. The chain carries TRBV20-1 and TRBJ2-5; TRBD1 matches at 10 bases. The trim removed 0 bases at V and 5 bases at J, leaving 3 bases unmatched. Looked up from germline, CDR1 is DFQATT and CDR2 is SNEGSKA (reference sequence). This CDR3 region has 14 residues.

This clonotype was counted many times. This chain joins TRBV12-3 or TRBV12-4 and TRBJ1-2; weak D call: TRBD1 (6 bases). V lost 1 base and J 7 bases, leaving 10 bases between the germline ends. The CDR3 has 13 amino acids. The CDR3 sequence is CASSLDRVGGYTF. CDR3 sequence (DNA): TGTGCCAGCAGTTTAGACAGGGTTGGTGGCTACACCTTC.

The rearrangement joins TRBV6-5 to TRBJ2-1, with D unclear. The CDR3 is made up of 15 amino acids. With 2 bases removed from V and 4 bases from J, the gap between germline ends came to 12 bases. From germline, CDR1 is MNHEY and CDR2 SVGAGI. The CDR3 loop reads CASSYDIVSYNEQFF. The CDR3 DNA reads TGTGCCAGCAGTTACGATATCGTCTCATACAATGAGCAGTTCTTC.

Worth noting for this clonotype: Relative to the germline gene, one junction end is altered; a read error may explain this. This rearrangement joins TRBV29-1 to TRBJ2-2, with a possible D match to TRBD2 (5 bases). Germline CDR1 is SQVTM and CDR2 is ANQGSEA. There are 12 residues in the CDR3. CDR3 in amino acids: CSPLVETGEPFF. The CDR3 bases are TGCAGCCCCCTGGTAGAGACCGGGGAGCCGTTTTTT.